The following is a T cell receptor (beta chain) sequence with its context. V lost 6 bases to trimming and J lost 5 bases; unmatched junction nucleotides: 4. Germline-derived CDR1 and CDR2 are MNHEY and SVGAGI. The CDR3 has 13 residues. The data stem from a study of blood T cell repertoires in COVID-19. On the study more broadly: Acute and convalescent COVID-19 specimens originated in the United States, Italy and Spain. Sources were T cells, B-cell-depleted T cells, or PBMCs; the material itself was cDNA or gDNA.

Libraries were prepared by immunoSEQ multiplex PCR; TCRdb keeps only in-frame clonotypes and omits some of them. The repertoire holds roughly 80,000 clones, around 83% seen once, with approximately 15% in the top ten. This clonotype was sampled from an older woman with acute or convalescent COVID-19. The gene calls are TRBV6-5 and TRBJ2-3, with 8 bases matching TRBD1. Source material: peripheral blood. CDR3 region: CASSDRGGDTQYF. DNA for the CDR3: TGTGCCAGCAGCGACAGGGGTGGAGATACGCAGTATTTT.